These 13 T cell receptor beta chains originate from one sample sequenced in a study of patients and donors after allogeneic stem cell transplantation. One entry per CDR3 protein results from TCRdb running MiXCR on the RT-PCR reads. The repertoire holds more than 150,000 distinct CDR3 sequences, with approximately 24% as singletons. The sample taken for sequencing was blood, either unsorted or a sorted T cell fraction (not recorded which). These receptors were obtained from a human donor who was either an allogeneic HSCT recipient or a stem cell or donor lymphocyte infusion donor (not recorded which). It is not recorded whose cells these are; they may come from a transplant donor.

This rearrangement joins TRBV10-3 to TRBJ1-5, with 8 bases aligning to TRBD1. The CDR3 consists of 12 residues. The trim removed 9 bases at V and 6 bases at J, leaving 4 bases unmatched. The germline V gene encodes CDR1 ENHRY and CDR2 SYGVKD. CDR3 sequence (DNA): TGTGCCATTGGACAGGGCGGTCAGCCCCAGCATTTT. It translates to CAIGQGGQPQHF.

The V call is TRBV10-3, the J call TRBJ2-7, with 7 nucleotides matching TRBD1. Germline lookup yields CDR1 ENHRY and CDR2 SYGVKD. J lost 3 bases, V lost 4 bases, and 12 bases had no gene match. The CDR3 runs to 16 residues. The CDR3 reads CAISASTGEADYEQYF. CDR3 bases: TGTGCCATCAGTGCTAGTACAGGGGAAGCGGACTACGAGCAGTACTTC.

The chain joins TRBV20-1 to TRBJ2-3; D unclear. V was shortened by 5 bases and J by 0 bases, with 18 bases between the two germline ends. Per germline, CDR1 DFQATT and CDR2 SNEGSKA (reference sequence). The CDR3 spans 16 residues. This chain's CDR3 is CSAGPAGAPSTDTQYF. CDR3 DNA: TGCAGTGCTGGACCCGCTGGAGCGCCGAGCACAGATACGCAGTATTTT.

The V call is TRBV29-1, the J call TRBJ1-3; 7 bases agree with TRBD1. Per the germline V gene, CDR1 is SQVTM and CDR2 is ANQGSEA. After removal of 3 bases from V and 0 bases from J, the junction contained 8 bases not matched to a gene. This CDR3 comprises 16 residues. DNA for the CDR3: TGCAGCGTTGATTCCGGACAGGCGGCCTCTGGAAACACCATATATTTT. This encodes CSVDSGQAASGNTIYF.

The V call is TRBV20-1, the J call TRBJ1-4; no clear D gene. Germline V gene lookup returns CDR1 DFQATT and CDR2 SNEGSKA (reference sequence). The CDR3 is 14 amino acids. V dropped 6 bases and J dropped 0 bases, with 11 bases sitting between them. CDR3 amino acids: CSALEVTTNEKLFF. In nucleotides, the CDR3 is TGCAGTGCGCTAGAAGTTACAACTAATGAAAAACTGTTTTTT.

The genes are TRBV3-1 and TRBJ1-2; 8 nucleotides line up with TRBD1. The trim removed 8 bases at V and 7 bases at J, leaving 9 bases unmatched. From germline, CDR1 is LGHDT and CDR2 YNNKEL (reference sequence). The CDR3 has 13 amino acids. CDR3 sequence reads: CASGAQGAGGYTF. CDR3 sequence (DNA): TGTGCCAGCGGGGCGCAGGGGGCAGGTGGCTACACCTTC.

The CDR3 loop reads CASSQAGETQYF. The CDR3 bases are TGCGCCAGCAGCCAGGCTGGAGAGACCCAGTACTTC. V gene TRBV4-1 combines with J gene TRBJ2-5, with D unresolved. The germline CDR1 and CDR2 sequences are MGHRA and YSYEKL. Trimming left V 3 bases short and J 4 bases short, with 6 bases between. CDR3 length equals 12 residues.

This clonotype was recorded at least ten times. The chain joins TRBV20-1 to TRBJ1-1, with TRBD1 matching over 7 bases. The ends lost 1 base at V and 0 bases at J; junction bases unmatched: 2. CDR3 size: 14 residues. Germline CDR1 reads DFQATT; CDR2 reads SNEGSKA (reference sequence). CDR3 region: CSARVDRVNTEAFF. CDR3 coding DNA: TGCAGTGCTAGAGTCGACAGGGTGAACACTGAAGCTTTCTTT.

The rearrangement uses TRBV2 and TRBJ2-2, with a weak D call TRBD2 (6 bases). Trimming removed 7 bases at V and 4 bases at J, with 16 bases between. Per the germline V gene, CDR1 is SNHLY and CDR2 is FYNNEI. This CDR3 has 15 residues. The CDR3 protein is CASNWRGSGTGELFF. The CDR3 DNA follows: TGTGCCAGCAATTGGAGGGGCAGCGGCACCGGGGAGCTGTTTTTT.

The CDR3 sequence: CASSYRTSGSDTQYF. CDR3 DNA: TGTGCCAGCAGCTATAGAACTAGCGGGAGCGATACGCAGTATTTT. J is TRBJ2-3 and V is TRBV7-9, with 11 bases matching TRBD2. Germline loops: CDR1 SEHNR, CDR2 FQNEAQ (reference sequence). Trimming removed 4 bases from V and 6 bases from J; junction bases left unmatched: 6. This CDR3 is 15 amino acids long.

The rearrangement links TRBV10-3 to TRBJ1-2; D is ambiguous. Germline CDR1 and CDR2: ENHRY and SYGVKD. The CDR3 contains 13 residues. Between the trimmed V and J ends, which lost 0 bases and 8 bases, there was a span of 10 bases. In DNA form, the CDR3 reads TGTGCCATCAGTGAGTCCGACCGGGAAGGCTACACCTTC. It is translated as CAISESDREGYTF.

The chain links TRBV12-3 or TRBV12-4 to TRBJ1-1; 7 nucleotides align to TRBD1. The CDR3 sequence is 17 residues long. The J segment lost 2 bases and the V segment lost 4 bases, leaving 13 bases of the junction unmatched. The CDR3 here is CASSYQALGTDNTEAFF. CDR3 DNA: TGTGCCAGCAGTTACCAAGCCCTCGGGACAGATAACACTGAAGCTTTCTTT.

The chain's CDR3 is CASSQDWGPGGIRYQETQYF. The DNA of the CDR3 is TGCGCCAGCAGCCAAGATTGGGGACCAGGGGGCATCCGGTACCAAGAGACCCAGTACTTC. The chain carries TRBV4-1 and TRBJ2-5; 8 bases map to TRBD1. The CDR3 has 20 residues. The germline V gene has CDR1 MGHRA and CDR2 YSYEKL. Trimming took 0 bases from V and 0 from J; bases not matched to a gene: 15.